Shown below are 25 T cell receptor beta chains from a single sample sequenced in a study of control samples from healthy donors and cancer patients. The repertoire was sequenced with immunoSEQ multiplex PCR; TCRdb's copy has only in-frame clones and lacks some. Here the sample spans 130,000 to 150,000 clones, 75% to 95% being singletons. The sample consisted of blood. The receptors derive from a man younger than 45 in good health.

The chain joins TRBV24-1 to TRBJ1-1; 7 bases map to TRBD1. From germline, CDR1 is KGHDR and CDR2 SFDVKD. The V gene end was trimmed by 7 bases and the J gene end by 1 base; junction bases not matched to a gene: 2. The CDR3 is 13 amino acids. Here the CDR3 reads CATSRGWNTEAFF. CDR3 sequence (DNA): TGTGCCACCAGCAGGGGGTGGAACACTGAAGCTTTCTTT.

The chain has TRBV2 and TRBJ1-3, with D unresolved. Per germline, CDR1 SNHLY and CDR2 FYNNEI. Between the trimmed V and J ends, which lost 6 bases and 0 bases, there was a span of 15 bases. This CDR3 is built from 16 residues. CDR3 coding DNA: TGTGCCAGCAGCGTCGGCAGGCGCCCCTCTGGAAACACCATATATTTT. Its translation is CASSVGRRPSGNTIYF. Full variable domain (outside the CDR3, taken from reference TRBV2 and TRBJ1-3): EPEVTQTPSHQVTQMGQEVILRCVPISNHLYFYWYRQILGQKVEFLVSFYNNEISEKSEIFDDQFSVERPDGSNFTLKIRSTKLEDSAMYFCASSVGRRPSGNTIYFGEGSWLTVV.

The chain is built from TRBV27 and TRBJ2-7; 9 bases are a match to TRBD1. The CDR3 totals 14 residues. Losses at the gene ends were 3 bases for V and 4 bases for J; bases not matched to a gene: 4. Germline loops: CDR1 MNHEY, CDR2 SMNVEV (reference sequence). The CDR3 spells CASSFTGGAYEQYF. The CDR3 coding sequence is TGTGCCAGCAGTTTTACAGGGGGCGCGTACGAGCAGTACTTC.

The CDR3 protein is CASRLDRLRDTQYF. Here the CDR3 DNA reads TGTGCCAGTAGGCTTGACAGGCTAAGGGATACGCAGTATTTT. The chain recombines TRBV19 with TRBJ2-3; D is possibly TRBD1 (6 bases). Deletions cut 6 bases from V and 6 bases from J, with 16 bases between. The germline V gene encodes CDR1 LNHDA and CDR2 SQIVND (reference sequence). This CDR3 is built from 14 residues. The entire variable domain, with the rest obtained from reference TRBV19 and TRBJ2-3, is as follows: DGGITQSPKYLFRKEGQNVTLSCEQNLNHDAMYWYRQDPGQGLRLIYYSQIVNDFQKGDIAEGYSVSREKKESFPLTVTSAQKNPTAFYLCASRLDRLRDTQYFGPGTRLTVL.

CDR3 nucleotides: TGTGCCAGCAGACCCGAACGAGGGGAATATGGCTACACCTTC. Its protein is CASRPERGEYGYTF. The chain uses TRBV27 and TRBJ1-2, with D possibly TRBD1 on 5 matching bases. The CDR3 has 14 amino acids. Germline V lookup: CDR1 MNHEY, CDR2 SMNVEV (reference sequence). V was trimmed by 6 bases and J by 5 bases, leaving 16 bases between them.

J is TRBJ1-2 and V is TRBV9, with TRBD1 matching 9 bases. CDR3 length: 18 amino acids. Germline-derived CDR1 and CDR2 are SGDLS and YYNGEE. V lost 0 bases, J lost 1 base, and 10 bases stayed unmatched. The CDR3 loop reads CASSVGEGQGHINYGYTF. The CDR3, as DNA: TGTGCCAGCAGCGTAGGAGAGGGACAGGGACATATTAACTATGGCTACACCTTC.

V is TRBV24-1 and J is TRBJ2-1; 8 nucleotides line up with TRBD1. With V trimmed by 3 bases and J by 6 bases, 6 bases remained unmatched. The germline V gene encodes CDR1 KGHDR and CDR2 SFDVKD. The CDR3 loop spans 15 amino acids. CDR3 sequence reads: CATSDPGQGPNEQFF. CDR3 coding DNA: TGTGCCACCAGTGATCCCGGACAGGGACCCAATGAGCAGTTCTTC.

This chain joins TRBV30 and TRBJ1-1; D gene uncertain. Germline CDR1 is GTSNPN and CDR2 is SVGIG (reference sequence). The CDR3 covers 11 residues. V shed 1 base and J shed 7 bases, with 7 bases lying between them. CDR3 protein: CAWSGRYEAFF. The CDR3 coding sequence is TGTGCCTGGAGTGGGCGTTATGAAGCTTTCTTT. The full variable domain, its missing parts supplied by reference TRBV30 and TRBJ1-1, is SQTIHQWPATLVQPVGSPLSLECTVEGTSNPNLYWYRQAAGRGLQLLFYSVGIGQISSEVPQNLSASRPQDRQFILSSKKLLLSDSGFYLCAWSGRYEAFFGQGTRLTVV.

This clone was picked up a small number of times. The chain combines TRBV10-3 with TRBJ1-3; D gene uncertain. Germline V gene lookup returns CDR1 ENHRY and CDR2 SYGVKD. The CDR3 loop spans 14 amino acids. The V end lost 4 bases, the J end lost 0 bases, and 7 bases lay between the germline ends. CDR3 loop: CAISGFNSGNTIYF. Written as DNA, the CDR3 is TGTGCCATCAGTGGGTTTAACTCTGGAAACACCATATATTTT.

The V and J genes are TRBV12-1 and TRBJ1-6; the table's D call, TRBD1, was not checked against the DNA. TRBV12-1 is a listed pseudogene. This CDR3 is 16 amino acids long. The CDR3 sequence: CASSPSDSFYNSPLHF. DNA for the CDR3: TGTGCCAGCAGCCCTTCGGACAGTTTCTATAATTCACCCCTCCACTTT.

This chain uses TRBV27 with TRBJ2-1, with a weak D call TRBD1 (6 bases). Germline CDR1 MNHEY, CDR2 SMNVEV (reference sequence). V gave up 5 bases and J gave up 15 bases, with 14 bases separating them. The CDR3 loop spans 11 amino acids. CDR3 DNA: TGTGCCAGCAGTCCGGGACACCGGCGGTTCTTC. It yields the protein CASSPGHRRFF.

The CDR3 sequence: CASSLLGLGEQFF. The DNA of the CDR3 is TGTGCCAGCAGCTTACTGGGGTTGGGGGAGCAGTTCTTC. The chain is built from TRBV7-2 and TRBJ2-1; D gene unclear. Trimming pared 2 bases from V and 10 bases from J, leaving 12 bases between. The CDR3 consists of 13 residues. The V gene's germline CDR1 is SGHTA and CDR2 FQGNSA. Based on the CDR3 plus reference TRBV7-2 and TRBJ2-1, the full variable domain is GAGVSQSPSNKVTEKGKDVELRCDPISGHTALYWYRQSLGQGLEFLIYFQGNSAPDKSGLPSDRFSAERTGGSVSTLTIQRTQQEDSAVYLCASSLLGLGEQFFGPGTRLTVL.

The chain links TRBV6-4 to TRBJ2-3; 8 bases align to TRBD2. There are 14 residues in the CDR3. V lost 6 bases and J lost 4; bases outside the gene matches: 6. Germline V gene lookup returns CDR1 MRHNA and CDR2 SNTAGT. The CDR3 spells CASSRAGEPDTQYF. CDR3 DNA: TGTGCCAGCAGCCGAGCGGGGGAGCCAGATACGCAGTATTTT.

This clone appeared a few times. This rearrangement joins TRBV11-2 to TRBJ2-7; D unclear. Germline-derived CDR1 and CDR2 are SGHAT and FQNNGV. Trimming stripped 5 bases from V and 7 bases from J, with 21 bases between. This CDR3 has 15 residues. The CDR3 nucleotides read TGTGCCAGCAGCCAAAGGCCGCTGTCTCTCTGGGAGCAGTACTTC. Translation gives CASSQRPLSLWEQYF.

This chain connects TRBV4-1 to TRBJ2-3; D might be TRBD2 (5 bases). V lost 1 base, J lost 2 bases, and 10 bases lay in between. Germline CDR1 MGHRA, CDR2 YSYEKL. The CDR3 contains 15 residues. CDR3 bases: TGCGCCAGCAGCCAAGGGGCGACTATCACAGATACGCAGTATTTT. Protein: CASSQGATITDTQYF.

The chain links TRBV6-6 to TRBJ2-7; 11 positions match TRBD2. CDR3 length: 14 residues. J was trimmed by 6 bases and V by 9 bases; bases with no gene match: 10. Germline V CDR1 and CDR2: MNHNY, SVGAGI (reference sequence). Here the CDR3 DNA reads TGTGCCAGTTTCCCGGGACTAGCGGCGGGCGAGCAGTACTTC. Its translation: CASFPGLAAGEQYF.

The rearrangement links TRBV24-1 to TRBJ2-2, with D tentatively TRBD2 (7 bases). CDR3 size: 13 residues. V was shortened by 10 bases and J by 6 bases, with 14 bases between the two germline ends. Germline CDR1 reads KGHDR; CDR2 reads SFDVKD. CDR3 coding DNA: TGTGCCACAGGGGGAGGGCTCCCCGGGGAGCTGTTTTTT. Protein sequence: CATGGGLPGELFF.

V gene TRBV28 combines with J gene TRBJ2-1; 11 bases align to TRBD2. Germline V lookup: CDR1 MDHEN, CDR2 SYDVKM. The J segment lost 6 bases and the V segment lost 7 bases, leaving 5 bases of the junction unmatched. This CDR3 region has 14 residues. The CDR3 DNA reads TGTGCCAGCACCTTTAGCGGGGGGGGCAATGAGCAGTTCTTC. Translating it yields CASTFSGGGNEQFF.

V and J are TRBV5-1 and TRBJ1-1; D uncertain. This CDR3 comprises 13 residues. The V end was cut by 3 bases, the J end by 6 bases, with 12 bases between. Germline CDR1 is SGHRS and CDR2 is YFSETQ. The CDR3 bases are TGCGCCAGCAGCTGGAACAAAGAAGCTGAAGCTTTCTTT. It specifies CASSWNKEAEAFF.

The V gene is TRBV18, the J gene TRBJ2-6; possibly TRBD2 for D (5 bases). Per the germline V gene, CDR1 is KGHSH and CDR2 is LQKENI. This CDR3 region has 16 residues. V lost 3 bases and J 1 base, leaving 10 bases between the germline ends. The CDR3 loop reads CASSPGGRSGANVLTF. The CDR3 nucleotides are TGTGCCAGCTCACCTGGAGGTCGATCTGGGGCCAACGTCCTGACTTTC.

The genes are TRBV5-4 and TRBJ2-7; D is possibly TRBD1 (6 bases). CDR3 length: 14 residues. Germline V lookup: CDR1 SGHNT, CDR2 YYREEE (reference sequence). With 0 bases removed from V and 2 bases from J, the gap between germline ends came to 9 bases. The CDR3 protein is CASSLGQDPYEQYF. The CDR3 DNA is TGTGCCAGCAGCTTGGGACAGGACCCCTACGAGCAGTACTTC. Supplemented by reference TRBV5-4 and TRBJ2-7, the full variable domain reads ETGVTQSPTHLIKTRGQQVTLRCSSQSGHNTVSWYQQALGQGPQFIFQYYREEENGRGNFPPRFSGLQFPNYSSELNVNALELDDSALYLCASSLGQDPYEQYFGPGTRLTVT.

The chain couples TRBV5-4 to TRBJ1-1, with 7 positions matching TRBD1. The CDR3 has 12 amino acids. CDR1 SGHNT and CDR2 YYREEE come from the germline V gene (reference sequence). This CDR3 reads CALTGVNTEAFF. CDR3 sequence (DNA): TGTGCACTAACAGGGGTGAACACTGAAGCTTTCTTT.

This clone showed up just once. The chain is built from TRBV19 and TRBJ2-3; TRBD1 matches at 7 bases. Trimming took 5 bases from V and 5 from J; bases not matched to a gene: 7. Germline values: CDR1 LNHDA, CDR2 SQIVND (reference sequence). The CDR3 is 14 amino acids. The CDR3 bases are TGTGCCAGTAGTGCAGACAGGGTGAGAGATACGCAGTATTTT. This encodes CASSADRVRDTQYF.

The sample holds a few counts of this clone. The chain couples TRBV9 to TRBJ1-3; weak D call: TRBD1 (5 bases). The CDR3 is 13 residues long. With 8 bases removed from V and 4 bases from J, the gap between germline ends came to 13 bases. Germline loops: CDR1 SGDLS, CDR2 YYNGEE. The CDR3 DNA reads as TGTGCCAGTAACAGGATTGGGGGAAACACCATATATTTT. Amino acid sequence: CASNRIGGNTIYF.

This clone was picked up a small number of times. Other DNA sequences within the sample encode an identical CDR3. This chain uses TRBV12-3 or TRBV12-4 with TRBJ2-1; the D is unclear. CDR3 length equals 13 residues. The V and J ends lost 3 bases and 6 bases respectively, with 9 bases between them. The CDR3 here is CASSLRLLNEQFF. The CDR3 bases are TGTGCCAGCAGTTTGAGACTTCTCAATGAGCAGTTCTTC.